This TCR beta chain was captured by sequencing in a study of T cell changes during pregnancy in multiple sclerosis. Assay used: immunoSEQ multiplex PCR; TCRdb lists only in-frame clones, some missing. The sample yields over 35,000 clones, approximately 92% seen once. Sequences were obtained from peripheral blood. The receptor's source is a female donor with multiple sclerosis, enrolled in a pregnancy study.

CDR3 DNA: TGTGCCAGCTCACCGGGGACAGGGGGACAAGAGACCCAGTACTTC. As protein: CASSPGTGGQETQYF. J is TRBJ2-5 and V is TRBV18; TRBD1 matches 11 bases. CDR1 KGHSH and CDR2 LQKENI come from the germline V gene. The CDR3 consists of 15 residues. With 3 bases clipped from V and 2 bases from J, the junction kept 2 bases outside the gene matches.